This T cell receptor beta chain is from a study of PD-1 blockade in classical Hodgkin lymphoma (dated by TCRdb to 2018 to 2021). The study in broad terms: Nivolumab dosing was 3 mg/kg intravenously every 2 weeks, continuing until either disease progression or unacceptable toxicity. A peripheral blood immune signature of response to PD-1 blockade in classical Hodgkin lymphoma was defined using TCR beta sequencing and CyTOF.

Overall results and qualifications from the work: By C4D1, a significant rise was seen in CD4+ TCR diversity but not in CD8+ TCR diversity (p=0.0027 vs p=0.16), and the rise was most apparent among complete responders (p=0.02). The study was restricted to a single clinical trial cohort, and the causes of repertoire differences, possibly disease activity or prior therapy, were left undefined. Patients starting nivolumab less than 1 year after ASCT had lower diversity and were excluded from later analyses to avoid confounding by immune reconstitution. Baseline diversity similar to that of newly diagnosed patients was observed in trial patients achieving complete response, whereas significantly lower diversity was observed in partial responders and progressors. Baseline TCR diversity was reported as lower in newly diagnosed patients than in healthy donors, and lower still in relapsed/refractory patients.

On this clone itself: Its cognate antigen has yet to be identified. Base quality data are lacking; no much larger clone is found one base away.

The Qiagen DNeasy kit was used to extract genomic DNA from unsorted PBMCs and from the negatively selected CD4+ and CD8+ fractions. Amplification of TCR beta CDR3 regions was done by immunoSEQ multiplex PCR with primers that anneal to V and J segments. A synthetic immune receptor repertoire was used to minimize amplification bias, and any remaining bias was removed computationally after sequencing. The source study handled its data this way. Repertoire diversity was quantified as the Shannon entropy index using custom Python scripts. Unsorted, CD4+ and CD8+ repertoires were analyzed separately, except for combined analyses in which CD4+ and CD8+ sequences were merged in silico. Clonal expansion was defined as at least a 2-fold frequency increase after treatment relative to C1D1, with a pseudocount of 0.5 for undetected baseline clones. Clones with 0 or 1 copy at C1D1 were defined as singleton clones, while clones with 2 or more copies were defined as non-singleton clones. Clones expanded in unsorted samples were assigned a CD4+, CD8+ or unknown annotation through matching of protein sequences in sorted samples from the same patient. Wilcoxon tests were applied to paired samples to test diversity changes from C1D1 to C4D1. This is the immuneACCESS table as TCRdb keeps it, with only in-frame sequences that have V and J called. A part of the clones is gone; compared with another copy, unresolved V genes explain less than half, and the rest is unexplained. For V, J and clone size, that table is used; D and trimming come from the DNA. A total of roughly 9,900 clones appear in this sample, more than 75% of them only once. Roughly 24% of the sample is taken by the ten largest.

The sample's time point label, decoded: cycle 4 day 1 (C4D1), after more than five weeks of nivolumab. All trial patients had relapsed after autologous stem cell transplantation, with cohorts A, B and C differing in prior brentuximab vedotin exposure. A total of fewer than 70 patients with relapsed/refractory classical Hodgkin lymphoma made up the trial cohort, and each patient's best overall response was complete response, partial response or progressive disease. Single-agent nivolumab was administered to trial patients in the multi-cohort phase II CheckMate 205 trial. Best overall response was determined by an independent review committee according to the 2007 International Working Group response criteria. Trial PBMCs were collected just before the start of nivolumab (C1D1) and during therapy at cycle 2 day 1 and cycle 4 day 1. Peripheral blood was collected in 8 mL Vacutainer Cell Preparation Tubes, from which PBMCs were isolated by centrifugation and then cryopreserved.

Material: peripheral blood mononuclear cells (PBMCs), obtained before the fourth cycle of nivolumab. This TCR was recovered from a human donor with classical Hodgkin lymphoma.

The CDR3 region reads CASSGTVGLNTEAFF. The bases read TGTGCCAGCTCAGGGACAGTAGGACTGAACACTGAAGCTTTCTTT. The chain couples TRBV18 to TRBJ1-1; the central 7 bases match TRBD1. The CDR3, cysteine through phenylalanine, is 15 amino acids long. Just the 45-base CDR3 DNA is kept, in frame starting at base 1. From a lookup of the germline V gene, CDR1 and CDR2 are KGHSH and LQKENI. Trimming leaves V shorter by 5 bases and J shorter by 0 bases, with the junction holding 6 bases beyond the gene matches.